This TCR beta chain came from a study of breast tumors, draining lymph nodes, adjacent tissues. Study results and limitations: Data fit most tumor T cells coming from lymph node, expanding in tumor. Compared with lymph nodes, tumors were less diverse; compared with nontumor tissue, more. Compared with basal-like, luminal-like tumors shared significantly more repertoire with nontumor tissue. That most tumor T cells come from lymph nodes remained unproven.

Breast cancer patients provided tissue from their axillary draining lymph nodes. One entry per CDR3 protein, called by TCRdb with MiXCR from the multiplex PCR reads. The sample has 130,000 or so distinct CDR3 sequences, approximately 22% seen once. In its sample, this clonotype was seen many times. What it binds is unknown. V lost 7 bases and J 3 bases, leaving 16 bases between the germline ends. Germline CDR1 DFQATT, CDR2 SNEGSKA (reference sequence). This CDR3 contains 14 residues. This chain joins TRBV20-1 and TRBJ2-1; D might be TRBD2 (5 bases). The sample comprised axillary lymph node tissue. This clonotype originated in a female donor with breast cancer. Some clones in this sample may be carry-over from other donors' samples. The CDR3 nucleotides read TGCAGTGGAGGCCCTCAAGGAGGCTACAATGAGCAGTTCTTC. Protein sequence: CSGGPQGGYNEQFF.